This TCR beta chain was sequenced for a study of blood T cells in healthy people across ages. Notes on the study in general: A greater number of naive CD4+ cells and higher diversity distinguished long-lived donors from aged donors.

Ranging in age from roughly 6 to 90, the donors were healthy Caucasian individuals from Russia. Note on this clonotype: Its antigen is as yet unknown.

A second PCR of about 7 to 11 cycles used a sample-barcoded 5' primer and a J-beta primer mix. TCRdb re-analysed the 5' RACE reads in MiXCR, keeping a single row per CDR3 protein. The sample carries hundreds of thousands of distinct CDR3 sequences, roughly 43% recorded once. The clonotype comes from an elderly man in good health. Sequenced: blood.

The CDR3 coding sequence is TGTGCCAGCAGCTTAGACCCGACAGGGTGGAACCGGGAGACCCAGTACTTC. It translates to CASSLDPTGWNRETQYF. This chain links TRBV7-6 with TRBJ2-5; 7 nucleotides align to TRBD1. The CDR3 sequence is 17 residues long. Germline assignment: CDR1 SGHVS and CDR2 FNYEAQ. With V trimmed by 1 base and J by 5 bases, 13 bases remained unmatched.